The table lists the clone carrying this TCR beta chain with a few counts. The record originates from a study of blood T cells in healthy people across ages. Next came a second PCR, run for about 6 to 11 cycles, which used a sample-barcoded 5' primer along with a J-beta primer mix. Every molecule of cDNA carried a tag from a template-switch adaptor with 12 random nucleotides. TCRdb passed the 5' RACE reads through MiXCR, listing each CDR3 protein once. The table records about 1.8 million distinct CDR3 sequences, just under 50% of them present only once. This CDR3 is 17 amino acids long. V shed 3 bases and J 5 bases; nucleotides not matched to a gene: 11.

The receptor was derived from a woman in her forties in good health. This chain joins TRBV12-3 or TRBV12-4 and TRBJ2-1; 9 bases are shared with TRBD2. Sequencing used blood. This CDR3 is CASSFVRSSGEHNEQFF. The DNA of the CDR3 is TGTGCCAGCAGTTTTGTCCGCTCTAGCGGGGAACACAATGAGCAGTTCTTC.